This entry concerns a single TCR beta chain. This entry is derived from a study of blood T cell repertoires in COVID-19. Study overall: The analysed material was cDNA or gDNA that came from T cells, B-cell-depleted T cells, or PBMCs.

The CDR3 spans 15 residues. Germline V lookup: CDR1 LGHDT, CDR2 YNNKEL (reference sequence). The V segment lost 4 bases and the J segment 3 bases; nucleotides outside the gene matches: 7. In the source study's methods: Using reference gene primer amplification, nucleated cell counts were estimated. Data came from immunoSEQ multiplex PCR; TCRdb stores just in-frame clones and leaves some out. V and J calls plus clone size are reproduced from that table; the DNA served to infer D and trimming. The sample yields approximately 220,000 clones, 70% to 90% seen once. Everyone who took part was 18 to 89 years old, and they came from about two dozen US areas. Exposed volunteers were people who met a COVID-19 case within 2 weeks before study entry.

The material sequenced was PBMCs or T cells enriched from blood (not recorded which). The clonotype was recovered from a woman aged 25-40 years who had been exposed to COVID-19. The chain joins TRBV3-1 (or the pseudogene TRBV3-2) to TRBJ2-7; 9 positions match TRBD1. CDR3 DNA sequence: TGTGCCAGCAGCCTACCGGGACAGGGCTTCTACGAGCAGTACTTC. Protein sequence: CASSLPGQGFYEQYF.